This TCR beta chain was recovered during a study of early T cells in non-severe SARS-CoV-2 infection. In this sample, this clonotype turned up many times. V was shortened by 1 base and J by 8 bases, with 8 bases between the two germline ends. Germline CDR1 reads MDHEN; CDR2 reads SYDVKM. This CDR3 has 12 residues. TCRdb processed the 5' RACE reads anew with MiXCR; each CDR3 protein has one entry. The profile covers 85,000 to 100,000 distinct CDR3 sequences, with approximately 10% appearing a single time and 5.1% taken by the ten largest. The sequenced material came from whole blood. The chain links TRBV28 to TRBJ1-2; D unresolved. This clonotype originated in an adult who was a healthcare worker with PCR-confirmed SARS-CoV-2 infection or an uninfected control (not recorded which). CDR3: CASSLSGGGYTF. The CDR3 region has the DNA TGTGCCAGCAGTTTATCCGGAGGCGGCTACACCTTC.